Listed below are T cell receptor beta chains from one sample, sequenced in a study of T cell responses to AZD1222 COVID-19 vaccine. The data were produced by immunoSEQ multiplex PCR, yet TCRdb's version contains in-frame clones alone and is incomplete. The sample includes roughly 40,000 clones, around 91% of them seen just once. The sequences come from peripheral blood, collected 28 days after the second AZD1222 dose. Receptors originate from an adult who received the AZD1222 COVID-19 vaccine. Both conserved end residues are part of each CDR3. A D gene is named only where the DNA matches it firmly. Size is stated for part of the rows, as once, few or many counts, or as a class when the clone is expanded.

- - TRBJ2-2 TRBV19 TGTGCCAGTAGTCGGAGAGGGCAGAGGGCCGGGGAGCTGTTTTTT CASSRRGQRAGELFF
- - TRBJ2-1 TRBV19 TGTGCCAGTAGTATAAGTCCAAACAATGAGCAGTTCTTC CASSISPNNEQFF
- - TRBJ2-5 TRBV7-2 TGTGCCAGCAGCTTCTGGGGGCGGGGGCAGGACAGGAAAGAGACCCAGTACTTC CASSFWGRGQDRKETQYF
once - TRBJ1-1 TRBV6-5 TGTGCCAGCAGAGTCGACAGGTCCGGCACTGAAGCTTTCTTT CASRVDRSGTEAFF
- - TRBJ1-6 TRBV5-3 TGTGCCAGAGAGAGGAACCGATCACCCCTCCACTTT CARERNRSPLHF
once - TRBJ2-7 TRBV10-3 TGTGCCATCAGTGCTGGGACCTACGAGCAGTACTTC CAISAGTYEQYF
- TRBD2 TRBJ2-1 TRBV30 TGTGCCTGGAGACTAGCGGGCCCTTACAATGAGCAGTTCTTC CAWRLAGPYNEQFF
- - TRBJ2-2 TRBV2 TGTGCCAGCTCTCGGGTGAACACCGGGGAGCTGTTTTTT CASSRVNTGELFF
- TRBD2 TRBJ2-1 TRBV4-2 TGTGCCAGCAGCCAAGTGAGGGTGACTAGCGGGTACAATGAGCAGTTCTTC CASSQVRVTSGYNEQFF
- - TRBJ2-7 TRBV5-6 TGTGCCAGCAGCTTGCGGCCAGGGTCCCACGAGCAGTACTTC CASSLRPGSHEQYF
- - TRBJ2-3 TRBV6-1 TGTGCCAGCAGTGAAGGCCGGGTAGGGGTCCTCACAGATACGCAGTATTTT CASSEGRVGVLTDTQYF
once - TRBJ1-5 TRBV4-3 TGCGCCAGCAGCCAAGATGGGCCAGGGCGATTTAATCAGCCCCAGCATTTT CASSQDGPGRFNQPQHF
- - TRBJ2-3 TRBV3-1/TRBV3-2 TGTGCCAGCAGCCAACGGACACACTACTCGTCAACAGATACGCAGTATTTT CASSQRTHYSSTDTQYF
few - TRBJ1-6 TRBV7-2 TGTGCCAGCAGCTTAGAACCGGTGAGCTCCTATAATTCACCCCTCCACTTT CASSLEPVSSYNSPLHF
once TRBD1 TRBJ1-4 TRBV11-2 TGTGCCAGCAGCTTAGATGGACAGGGGAATGAAAAACTGTTTTTT CASSLDGQGNEKLFF
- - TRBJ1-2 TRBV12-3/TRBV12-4 TGTGCCAGCACCCGGGATTACGATGGCTACACCTTC CASTRDYDGYTF
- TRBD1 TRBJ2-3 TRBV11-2 TGTGCCAGCAGCTTAGATCAGGACAGGGGTACAGATACGCAGTATTTT CASSLDQDRGTDTQYF
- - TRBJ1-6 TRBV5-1 TGCGCCAGCAGCTTGGCCGGGGGGCTTAATTCACCCCTCCACTTT CASSLAGGLNSPLHF
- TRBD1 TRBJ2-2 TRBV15 TGTGCCACCAGGGGGACAGGAGTTAACACCGGGGAGCTGTTTTTT CATRGTGVNTGELFF
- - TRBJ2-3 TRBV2 TGTGCCAGCAGTGCGGCCCCGCCCCCTAGCACAGATACGCAGTATTTT CASSAAPPPSTDTQYF
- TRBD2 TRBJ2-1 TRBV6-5 TGTGCCAGCCGGACTAGCCTAGGCGTCAATGAGCAGTTCTTC CASRTSLGVNEQFF
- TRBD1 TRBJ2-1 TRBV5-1 TGCGCCAGCAGCTTAGGACAGGGCGAGACTGAGCAGTTCTTC CASSLGQGETEQFF
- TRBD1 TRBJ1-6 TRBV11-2 TGTGCCAGCAGCTTAGGGGGACAGGGGGCGACGTGGAATTCACCCCTCCACTTT CASSLGGQGATWNSPLHF
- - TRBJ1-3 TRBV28 TGTGCCAGCAGTTCTGCCGGGGGGAGAGGAAACACCATATATTTT CASSSAGGRGNTIYF
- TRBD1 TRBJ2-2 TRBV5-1 TGCGCCAGCAGCTCACGGACAGGGAACACCGGGGAGCTGTTTTTT CASSSRTGNTGELFF
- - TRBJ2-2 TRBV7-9 TGTGCCAGCAGCTTAGGAGGAGGTCTAGTGACCGGGGAGCTGTTTTTT CASSLGGGLVTGELFF
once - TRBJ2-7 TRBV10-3 TGTGCCATCAGTGGGGAAACCTACGAGCAGTACTTC CAISGETYEQYF
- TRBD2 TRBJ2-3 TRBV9 TGTGCCAGCAGCGCCCGGGTGGTAGCGGGTACTTCCGATACGCAGTATTTT CASSARVVAGTSDTQYF
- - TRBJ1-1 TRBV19 TGTGCCAGTAGGACCCTCGGGGGGAACACTGAAGCTTTCTTT CASRTLGGNTEAFF
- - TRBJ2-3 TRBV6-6 TGTGCCAGCAGCACGACAGATACGCAGTATTTT CASSTTDTQYF
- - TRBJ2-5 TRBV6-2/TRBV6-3 TGTGCCAGCAGTGACTCCGGGACTTTTATAGAGACCCAGTACTTC CASSDSGTFIETQYF
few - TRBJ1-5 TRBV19 TGTGCCAGTAGTCCCGACGGTGCCTTCAATCAGCCCCAGCATTTT CASSPDGAFNQPQHF
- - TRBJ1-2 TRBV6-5 TGTGCCAGCAGTTACTCGAACAGGATTTATGGCTACACCTTC CASSYSNRIYGYTF
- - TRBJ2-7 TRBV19 TGTGCCAGTAGTATCCAAGGGAATGGACCTTACGAGCAGTACTTC CASSIQGNGPYEQYF
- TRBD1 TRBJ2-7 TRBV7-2 TGTGCCAGCAGCTTAAGGGACAGGGTATACTTC CASSLRDRVYF
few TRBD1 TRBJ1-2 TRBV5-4 TGTGCCAGCAGCTTGGATGACAGGGGCCGGGGCTACACCTTC CASSLDDRGRGYTF
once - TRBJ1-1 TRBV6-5 TGTGCCGGTAGTTCCTCCCGGGGGGACACTGAAGCTTTCTTT CAGSSSRGDTEAFF
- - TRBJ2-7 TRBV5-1 TGCGCCAGCAGCTCGACAAGACACCCCTCCTACGAGCAGTACTTC CASSSTRHPSYEQYF
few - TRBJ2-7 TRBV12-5 TGTGCTAGTGGCGGACAGACTTACGAGCAGTACTTC CASGGQTYEQYF
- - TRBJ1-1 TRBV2 TGTGCCAGCAGTGCAGGGAACACTGAAGCTTTCTTT CASSAGNTEAFF
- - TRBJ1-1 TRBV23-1 TGCGCCAGCAGTCAATCTGTGACAGAGAACACTGAAGCTTTCTTT CASSQSVTENTEAFF